The present TCR beta chain was sequenced within a study of T-cell memory formation after mild COVID-19. The length of the CDR3 is 16 residues. V was pared by 0 bases and J by 7 bases, with 4 bases of the junction left unmatched. Germline CDR1 reads LGHNA; CDR2 reads YNFKEQ. TCRdb processed the 5' RACE reads anew with MiXCR; each CDR3 protein has one entry. The sample comprises some 340,000 distinct CDR3 sequences, roughly 13% of which are singletons, and 20% to 25% rests with the top ten. The chain joins TRBV4-2 to TRBJ2-1; 12 positions agree with TRBD2. The receptor was derived from a man younger than 35 who had mild COVID-19 (a few samples of this study predate the infection). Cell type and time point are not known. The specimen was PBMCs or a T cell subset sorted from them (not recorded which). For the CDR3, the DNA is TGTGCCAGCAGCCAAGACGCCCTAGCGGGGGGGAATGAGCAGTTCTTC. As protein: CASSQDALAGGNEQFF.